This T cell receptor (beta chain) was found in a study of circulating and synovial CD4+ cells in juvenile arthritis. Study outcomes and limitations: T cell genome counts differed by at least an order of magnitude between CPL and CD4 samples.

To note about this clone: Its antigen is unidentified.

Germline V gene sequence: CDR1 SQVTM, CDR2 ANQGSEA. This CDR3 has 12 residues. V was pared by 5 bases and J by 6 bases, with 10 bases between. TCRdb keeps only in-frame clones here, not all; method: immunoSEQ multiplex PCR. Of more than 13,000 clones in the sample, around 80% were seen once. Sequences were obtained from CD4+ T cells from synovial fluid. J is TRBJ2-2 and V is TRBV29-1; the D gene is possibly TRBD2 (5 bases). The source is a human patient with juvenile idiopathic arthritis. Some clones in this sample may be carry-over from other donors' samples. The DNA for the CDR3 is TGCAGCGTTTCACTAGGGTCCGGGGAGCTGTTTTTT. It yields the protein CSVSLGSGELFF.